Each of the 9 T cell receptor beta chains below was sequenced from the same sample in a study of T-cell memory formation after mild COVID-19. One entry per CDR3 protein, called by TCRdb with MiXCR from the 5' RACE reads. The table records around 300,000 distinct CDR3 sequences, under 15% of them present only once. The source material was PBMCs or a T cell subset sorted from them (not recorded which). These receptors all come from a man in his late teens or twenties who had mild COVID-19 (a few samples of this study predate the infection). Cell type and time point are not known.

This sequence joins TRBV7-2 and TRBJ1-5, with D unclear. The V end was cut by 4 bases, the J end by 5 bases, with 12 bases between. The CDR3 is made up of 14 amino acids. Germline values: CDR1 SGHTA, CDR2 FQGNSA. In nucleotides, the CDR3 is TGTGCCAGCAGCTCCACGACTCGGGATCAGCCCCAGCATTTT. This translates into CASSSTTRDQPQHF.

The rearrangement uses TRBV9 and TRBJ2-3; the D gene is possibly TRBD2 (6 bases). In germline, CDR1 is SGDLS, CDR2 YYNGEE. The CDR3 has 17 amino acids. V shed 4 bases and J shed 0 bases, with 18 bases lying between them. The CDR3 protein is CASSPRVVGGSTDTQYF. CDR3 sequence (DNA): TGTGCCAGCAGCCCCCGGGTGGTGGGGGGAAGCACAGATACGCAGTATTTT. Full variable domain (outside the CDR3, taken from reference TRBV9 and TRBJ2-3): DSGVTQTPKHLITATGQRVTLRCSPRSGDLSVYWYQQSLDQGLQFLIQYYNGEERAKGNILERFSAQQFPDLHSELNLSSLELGDSALYFCASSPRVVGGSTDTQYFGPGTRLTVL.

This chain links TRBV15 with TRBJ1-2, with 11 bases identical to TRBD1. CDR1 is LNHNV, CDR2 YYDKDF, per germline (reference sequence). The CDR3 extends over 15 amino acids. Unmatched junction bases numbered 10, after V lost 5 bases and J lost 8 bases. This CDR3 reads CATSEGRDRGNGYTF. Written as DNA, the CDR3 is TGTGCCACCAGCGAAGGCCGGGACAGGGGGAACGGCTACACCTTC.

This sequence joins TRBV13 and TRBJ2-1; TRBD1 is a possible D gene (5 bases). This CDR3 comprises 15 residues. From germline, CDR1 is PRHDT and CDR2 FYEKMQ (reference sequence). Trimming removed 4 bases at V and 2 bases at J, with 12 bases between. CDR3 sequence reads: CASSSQGRPYNEQFF. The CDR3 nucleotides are TGTGCCAGCAGCTCGCAGGGTAGGCCCTACAATGAGCAGTTCTTC.

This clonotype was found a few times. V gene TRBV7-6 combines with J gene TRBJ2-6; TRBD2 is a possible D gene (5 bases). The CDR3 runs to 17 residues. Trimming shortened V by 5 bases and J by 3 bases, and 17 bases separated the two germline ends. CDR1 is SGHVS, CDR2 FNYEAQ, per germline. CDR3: CASSARAESYGANVLTF. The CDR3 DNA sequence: TGTGCCAGCAGCGCTAGAGCGGAGAGTTATGGGGCCAACGTCCTGACTTTC.

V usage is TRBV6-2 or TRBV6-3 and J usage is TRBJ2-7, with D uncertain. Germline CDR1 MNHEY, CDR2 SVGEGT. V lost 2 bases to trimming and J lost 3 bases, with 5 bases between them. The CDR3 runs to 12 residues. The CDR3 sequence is CASSYGVYEQYV. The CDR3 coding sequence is TGTGCCAGCAGTTACGGCGTCTACGAGCAGTACGTC.

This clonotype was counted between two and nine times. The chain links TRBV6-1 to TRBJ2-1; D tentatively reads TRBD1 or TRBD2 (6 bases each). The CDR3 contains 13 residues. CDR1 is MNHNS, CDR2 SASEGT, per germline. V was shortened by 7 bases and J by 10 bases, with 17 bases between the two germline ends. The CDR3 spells CASTLRGAGEQFF. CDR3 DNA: TGTGCCAGCACTCTTAGGGGGGCCGGAGAGCAGTTCTTC.

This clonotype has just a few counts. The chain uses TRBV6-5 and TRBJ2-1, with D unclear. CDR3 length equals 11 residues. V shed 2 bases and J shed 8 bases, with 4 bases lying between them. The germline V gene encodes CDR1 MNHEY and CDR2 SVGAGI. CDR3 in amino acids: CASSYGYEQFF. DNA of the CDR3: TGTGCCAGCAGTTACGGCTATGAGCAGTTCTTC.

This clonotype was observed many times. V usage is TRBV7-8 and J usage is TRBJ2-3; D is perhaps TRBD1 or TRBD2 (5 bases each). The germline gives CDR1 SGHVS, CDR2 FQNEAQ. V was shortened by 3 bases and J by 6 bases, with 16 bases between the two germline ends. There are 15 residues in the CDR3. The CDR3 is CASSFGTMIQDTQYF. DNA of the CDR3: TGTGCCAGCAGCTTTGGGACCATGATACAGGATACGCAGTATTTT.